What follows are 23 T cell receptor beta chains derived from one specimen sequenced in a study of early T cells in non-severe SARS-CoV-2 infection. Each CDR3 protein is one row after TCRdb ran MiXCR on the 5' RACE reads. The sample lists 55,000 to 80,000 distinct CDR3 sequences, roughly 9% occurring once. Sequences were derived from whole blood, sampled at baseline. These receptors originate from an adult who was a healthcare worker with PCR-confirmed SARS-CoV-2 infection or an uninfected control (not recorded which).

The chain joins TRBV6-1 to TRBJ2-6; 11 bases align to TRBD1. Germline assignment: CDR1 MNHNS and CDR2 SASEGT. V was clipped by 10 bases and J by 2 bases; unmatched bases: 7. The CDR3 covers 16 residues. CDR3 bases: TGTGCCACCACTCGGACAGGGGGCACTGGGGCCAACGTCCTGACTTTC. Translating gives CATTRTGGTGANVLTF.

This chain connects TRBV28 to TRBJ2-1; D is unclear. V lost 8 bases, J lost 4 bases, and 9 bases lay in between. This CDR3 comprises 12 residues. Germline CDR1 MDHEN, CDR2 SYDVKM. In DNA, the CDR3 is TGTGCCAGCGGCTCCCTATACAATGAGCAGTTCTTC. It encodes CASGSLYNEQFF.

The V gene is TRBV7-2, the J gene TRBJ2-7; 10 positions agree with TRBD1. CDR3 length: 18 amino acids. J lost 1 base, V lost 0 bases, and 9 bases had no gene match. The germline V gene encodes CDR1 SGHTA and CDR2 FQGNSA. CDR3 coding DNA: TGTGCCAGCAGCTTAGCTCACCCCGGGACAGGGGAATCCTACGAGCAGTACTTC. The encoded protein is CASSLAHPGTGESYEQYF.

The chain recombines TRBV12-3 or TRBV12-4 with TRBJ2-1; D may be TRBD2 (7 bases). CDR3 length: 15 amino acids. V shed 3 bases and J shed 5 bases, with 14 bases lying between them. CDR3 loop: CASSFGGGRHNEQFF. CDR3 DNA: TGTGCCAGCAGTTTCGGGGGCGGGAGACACAATGAGCAGTTCTTC.

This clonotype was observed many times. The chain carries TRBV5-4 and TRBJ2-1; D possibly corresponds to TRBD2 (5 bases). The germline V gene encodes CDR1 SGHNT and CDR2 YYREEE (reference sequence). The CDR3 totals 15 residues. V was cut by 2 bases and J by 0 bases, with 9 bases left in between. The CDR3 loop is CASSFSASSYNEQFF. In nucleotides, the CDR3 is TGTGCCAGCAGCTTTAGCGCCTCCTCCTACAATGAGCAGTTCTTC.

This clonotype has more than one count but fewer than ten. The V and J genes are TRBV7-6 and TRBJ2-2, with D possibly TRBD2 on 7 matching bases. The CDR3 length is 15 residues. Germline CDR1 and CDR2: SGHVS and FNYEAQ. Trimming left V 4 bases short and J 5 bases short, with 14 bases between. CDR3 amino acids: CASSWVGGPTGELFF. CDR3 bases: TGTGCCAGCAGCTGGGTCGGGGGGCCGACCGGGGAGCTGTTTTTT.

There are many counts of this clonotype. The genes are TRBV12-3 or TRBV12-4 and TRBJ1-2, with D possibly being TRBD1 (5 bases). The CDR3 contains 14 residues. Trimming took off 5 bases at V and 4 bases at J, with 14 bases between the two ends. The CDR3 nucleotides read TGTGCCAGCAGTCACAGGAGGAGGGTCTATGGCTACACCTTC. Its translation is CASSHRRRVYGYTF.

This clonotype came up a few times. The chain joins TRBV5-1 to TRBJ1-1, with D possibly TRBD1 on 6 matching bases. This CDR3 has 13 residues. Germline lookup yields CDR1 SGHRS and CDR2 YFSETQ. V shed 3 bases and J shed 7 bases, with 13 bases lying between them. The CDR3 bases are TGCGCCAGCAGCTGGGACATGTCCCTTGAAGCTTTCTTT. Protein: CASSWDMSLEAFF.

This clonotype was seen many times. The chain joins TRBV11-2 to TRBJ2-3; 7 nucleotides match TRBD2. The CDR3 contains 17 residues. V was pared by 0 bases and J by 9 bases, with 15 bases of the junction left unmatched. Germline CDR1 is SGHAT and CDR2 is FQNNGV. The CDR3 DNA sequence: TGTGCCAGCAGCTTAGAGGCTAGCGGAGCCCCTGGGAGGACGCAGTATTTT. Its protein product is CASSLEASGAPGRTQYF. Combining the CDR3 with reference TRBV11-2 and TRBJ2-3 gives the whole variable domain EAGVAQSPRYKIIEKRQSVAFWCNPISGHATLYWYQQILGQGPKLLIQFQNNGVVDDSQLPKDRFSAERLKGVDSTLKIQPAKLEDSAVYLCASSLEASGAPGRTQYFGPGTRLTVL.

The CDR3 DNA sequence: TGTGCCAGCATCAACCCCGGGGGCGGGGAGACCCAGTACTTC. Translating it yields CASINPGGGETQYF. This chain uses TRBV7-6 with TRBJ2-5, with D perhaps assigned TRBD1 or TRBD2 (6 bases each). V was cut by 7 bases and J by 5 bases, with 17 bases left in between. The CDR3 is 14 amino acids. Per germline, CDR1 SGHVS and CDR2 FNYEAQ.

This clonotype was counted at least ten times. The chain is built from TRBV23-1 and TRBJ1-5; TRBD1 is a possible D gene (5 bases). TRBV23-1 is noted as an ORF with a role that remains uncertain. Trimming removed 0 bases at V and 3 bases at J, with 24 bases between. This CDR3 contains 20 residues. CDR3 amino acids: CASSQSSPNTGTHFNQPQHF. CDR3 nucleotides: TGCGCCAGCAGTCAATCCTCCCCCAATACCGGGACTCATTTCAATCAGCCCCAGCATTTT.

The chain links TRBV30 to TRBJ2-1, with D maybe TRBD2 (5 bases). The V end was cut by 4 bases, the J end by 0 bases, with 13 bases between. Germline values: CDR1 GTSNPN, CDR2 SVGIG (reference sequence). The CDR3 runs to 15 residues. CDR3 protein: CAWTPGLGSYNEQFF. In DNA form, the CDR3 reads TGTGCCTGGACCCCCGGACTGGGCTCCTACAATGAGCAGTTCTTC. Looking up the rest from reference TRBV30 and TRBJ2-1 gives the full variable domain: SQTIHQWPATLVQPVGSPLSLECTVEGTSNPNLYWYRQAAGRGLQLLFYSVGIGQISSEVPQNLSASRPQDRQFILSSKKLLLSDSGFYLCAWTPGLGSYNEQFFGPGTRLTVL.

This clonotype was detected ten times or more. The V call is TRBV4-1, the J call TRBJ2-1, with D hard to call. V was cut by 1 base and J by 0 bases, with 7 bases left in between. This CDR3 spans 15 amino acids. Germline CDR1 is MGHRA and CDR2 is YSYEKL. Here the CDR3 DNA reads TGCGCCAGCAGCCAAGGGCTGGCCTCCTACAATGAGCAGTTCTTC. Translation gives CASSQGLASYNEQFF.

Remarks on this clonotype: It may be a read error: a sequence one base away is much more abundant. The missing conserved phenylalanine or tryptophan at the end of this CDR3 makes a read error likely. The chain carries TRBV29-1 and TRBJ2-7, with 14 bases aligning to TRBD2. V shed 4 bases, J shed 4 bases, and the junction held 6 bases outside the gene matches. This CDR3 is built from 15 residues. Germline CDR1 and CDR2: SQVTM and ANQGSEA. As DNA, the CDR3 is TGCAGCGTTGCATACGGGACTAGCGGGAGTTACGAGCAGTACTTA. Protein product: CSVAYGTSGSYEQYL.

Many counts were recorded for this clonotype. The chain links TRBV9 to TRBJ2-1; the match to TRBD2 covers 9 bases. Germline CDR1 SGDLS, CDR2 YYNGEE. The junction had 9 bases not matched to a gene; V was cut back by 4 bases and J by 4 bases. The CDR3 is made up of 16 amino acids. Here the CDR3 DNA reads TGTGCCAGCAGCCTTAGCGGGAGCGGTGTTTACAATGAGCAGTTCTTC. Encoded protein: CASSLSGSGVYNEQFF. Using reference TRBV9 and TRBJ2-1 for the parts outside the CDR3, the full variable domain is DSGVTQTPKHLITATGQRVTLRCSPRSGDLSVYWYQQSLDQGLQFLIQYYNGEERAKGNILERFSAQQFPDLHSELNLSSLELGDSALYFCASSLSGSGVYNEQFFGPGTRLTVL.

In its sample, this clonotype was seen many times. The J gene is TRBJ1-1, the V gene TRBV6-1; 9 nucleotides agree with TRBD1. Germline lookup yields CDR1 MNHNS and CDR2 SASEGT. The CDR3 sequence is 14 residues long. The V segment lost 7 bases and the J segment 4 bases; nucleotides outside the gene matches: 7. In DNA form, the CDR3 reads TGTGCCAGCAACCGGGACAGGGCTGGCACTGAAGCTTTCTTT. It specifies CASNRDRAGTEAFF.

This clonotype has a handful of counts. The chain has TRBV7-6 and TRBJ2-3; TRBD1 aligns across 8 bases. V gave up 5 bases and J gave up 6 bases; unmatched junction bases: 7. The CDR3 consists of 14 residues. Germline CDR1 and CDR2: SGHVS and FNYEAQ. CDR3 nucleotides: TGTGCCAGCAGCCCAGGACAGGGAATGGATACGCAGTATTTT. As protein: CASSPGQGMDTQYF.

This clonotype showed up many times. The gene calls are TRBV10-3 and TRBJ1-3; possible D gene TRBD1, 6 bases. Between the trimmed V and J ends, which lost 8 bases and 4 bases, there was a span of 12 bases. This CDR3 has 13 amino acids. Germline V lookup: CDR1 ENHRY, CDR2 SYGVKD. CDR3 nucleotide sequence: TGTGCCATCGGACAGTCGGTGGGAAACACCATATATTTT. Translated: CAIGQSVGNTIYF.

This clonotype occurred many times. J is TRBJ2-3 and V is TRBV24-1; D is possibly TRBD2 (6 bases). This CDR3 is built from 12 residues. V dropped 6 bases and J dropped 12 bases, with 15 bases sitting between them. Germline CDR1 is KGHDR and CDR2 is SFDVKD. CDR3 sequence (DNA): TGTGCCACCAGTCATCCGGGGGTCTTCCAGTATTTT. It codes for CATSHPGVFQYF.

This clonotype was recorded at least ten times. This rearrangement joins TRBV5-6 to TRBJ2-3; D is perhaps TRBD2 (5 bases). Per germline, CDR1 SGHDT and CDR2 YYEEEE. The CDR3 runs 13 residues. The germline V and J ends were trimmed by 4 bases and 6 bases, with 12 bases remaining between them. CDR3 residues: CASSPDQRDTQYF. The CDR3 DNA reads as TGTGCCAGCAGCCCCGACCAGCGGGATACGCAGTATTTT. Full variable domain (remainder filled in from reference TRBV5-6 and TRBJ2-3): DAGVTQSPTHLIKTRGQQVTLRCSPKSGHDTVSWYQQALGQGPQFIFQYYEEEERQRGNFPDRFSGHQFPNYSSELNVNALLLGDSALYLCASSPDQRDTQYFGPGTRLTVL.

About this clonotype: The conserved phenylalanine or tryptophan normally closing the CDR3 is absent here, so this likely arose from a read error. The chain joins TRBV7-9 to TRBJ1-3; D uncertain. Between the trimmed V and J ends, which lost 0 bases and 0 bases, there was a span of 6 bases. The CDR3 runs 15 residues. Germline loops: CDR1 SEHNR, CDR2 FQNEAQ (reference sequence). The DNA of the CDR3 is TGTGCCAGCAGCTTAGCAGGGAACTCTGGAAACACCATATATTCT. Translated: CASSLAGNSGNTIYS.

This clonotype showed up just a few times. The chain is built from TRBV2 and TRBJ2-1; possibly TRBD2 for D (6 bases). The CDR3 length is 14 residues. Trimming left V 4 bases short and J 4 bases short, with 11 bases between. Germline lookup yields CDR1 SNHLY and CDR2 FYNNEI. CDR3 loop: CASSGGTSYNEQFF. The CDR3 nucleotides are TGTGCCAGCAGTGGTGGGACTTCATACAATGAGCAGTTCTTC. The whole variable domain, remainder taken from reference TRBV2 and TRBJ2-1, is EPEVTQTPSHQVTQMGQEVILRCVPISNHLYFYWYRQILGQKVEFLVSFYNNEISEKSEIFDDQFSVERPDGSNFTLKIRSTKLEDSAMYFCASSGGTSYNEQFFGPGTRLTVL.

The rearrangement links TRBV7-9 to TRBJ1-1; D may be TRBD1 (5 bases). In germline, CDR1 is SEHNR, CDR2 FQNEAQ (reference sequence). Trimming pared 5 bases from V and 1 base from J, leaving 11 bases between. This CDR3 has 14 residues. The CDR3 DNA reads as TGTGCCAGCAGCGTACTAACAGGGAACACTGAAGCTTTCTTT. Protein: CASSVLTGNTEAFF.